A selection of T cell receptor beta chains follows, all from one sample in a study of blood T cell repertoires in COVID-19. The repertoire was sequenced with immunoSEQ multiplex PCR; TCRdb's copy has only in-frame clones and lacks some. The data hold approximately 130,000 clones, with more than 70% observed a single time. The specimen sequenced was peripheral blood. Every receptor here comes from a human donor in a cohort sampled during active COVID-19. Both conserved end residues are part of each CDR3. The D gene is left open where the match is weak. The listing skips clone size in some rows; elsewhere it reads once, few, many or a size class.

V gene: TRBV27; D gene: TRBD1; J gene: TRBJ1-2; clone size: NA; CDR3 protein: CASSPRTGTIYGYTF; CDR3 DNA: TGTGCCAGCAGTCCCCGGACAGGAACTATCTATGGCTACACCTTC
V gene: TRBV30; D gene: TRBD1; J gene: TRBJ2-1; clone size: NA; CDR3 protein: CAWSRGQAVNEQFF; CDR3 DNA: TGTGCCTGGAGTCGGGGACAGGCCGTCAATGAGCAGTTCTTC
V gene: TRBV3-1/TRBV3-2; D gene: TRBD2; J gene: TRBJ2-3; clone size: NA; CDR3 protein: CASSHRLAGASTDTQYF; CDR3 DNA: TGTGCCAGCAGCCATAGACTAGCGGGGGCAAGCACAGATACGCAGTATTTT
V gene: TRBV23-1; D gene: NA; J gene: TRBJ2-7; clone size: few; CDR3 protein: CASSQSRDMSYEQYF; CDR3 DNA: TGCGCCAGCAGTCAATCGAGGGACATGTCCTACGAGCAGTACTTC
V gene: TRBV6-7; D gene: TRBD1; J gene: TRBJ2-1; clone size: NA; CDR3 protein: CASRTGFRRGPSYNEQFF; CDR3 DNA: TGTGCCAGCAGGACTGGGTTTCGTAGGGGGCCCTCCTACAATGAGCAGTTCTTC
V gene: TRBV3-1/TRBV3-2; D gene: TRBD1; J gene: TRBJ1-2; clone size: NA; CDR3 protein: CASSQENTIQGLYGYTF; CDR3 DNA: TGTGCCAGCAGCCAAGAAAATACAATACAGGGGCTCTATGGCTACACCTTC
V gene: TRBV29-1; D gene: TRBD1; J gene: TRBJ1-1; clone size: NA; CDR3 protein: CSVDRDRRYTEAFF; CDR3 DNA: TGCAGCGTAGATAGGGACAGGAGGTATACTGAAGCTTTCTTT
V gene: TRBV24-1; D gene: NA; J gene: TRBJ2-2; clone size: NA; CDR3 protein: CATMRGSPANTGELFF; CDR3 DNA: TGTGCCACCATGAGGGGGAGCCCCGCGAACACCGGGGAGCTGTTTTTT
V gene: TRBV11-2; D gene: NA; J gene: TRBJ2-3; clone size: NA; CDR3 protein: CASSLRAVNTDTQYF; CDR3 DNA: TGTGCCAGCAGCTTGAGAGCGGTCAACACAGATACGCAGTATTTT
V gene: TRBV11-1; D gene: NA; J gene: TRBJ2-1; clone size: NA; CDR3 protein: CASKTSHARSNEQFF; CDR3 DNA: TGTGCCAGCAAAACTTCCCACGCGCGCTCAAATGAGCAGTTCTTC
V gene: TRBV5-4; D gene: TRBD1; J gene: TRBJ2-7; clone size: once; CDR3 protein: CASSSGGTYEQYF; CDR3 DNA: TGTGCCAGCAGCTCAGGGGGAACCTACGAGCAGTACTTC
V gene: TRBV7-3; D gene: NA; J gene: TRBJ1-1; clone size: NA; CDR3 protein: CASSLGVDTEAFF; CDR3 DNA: TGTGCCAGCAGCCTCGGGGTGGACACTGAAGCTTTCTTT
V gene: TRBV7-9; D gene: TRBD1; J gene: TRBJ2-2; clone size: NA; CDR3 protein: CASSGTGWTGELFF; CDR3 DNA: TGTGCCAGCTCCGGGACAGGGTGGACCGGGGAGCTGTTTTTT
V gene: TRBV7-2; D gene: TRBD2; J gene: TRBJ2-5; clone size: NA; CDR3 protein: CASSDSTAGGPGYF; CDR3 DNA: TGTGCCAGCAGCGACTCTACAGCGGGAGGGCCGGGGTACTTC
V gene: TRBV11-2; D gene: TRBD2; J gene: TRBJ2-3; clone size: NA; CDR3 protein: CASSLVAGGSTDTQYF; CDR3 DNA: TGTGCCAGCAGCTTAGTTGCGGGAGGGAGCACAGATACGCAGTATTTT
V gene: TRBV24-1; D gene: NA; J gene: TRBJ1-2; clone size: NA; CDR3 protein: CATSDSRQSNYGYTF; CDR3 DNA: TGTGCCACCAGTGATTCGAGGCAGTCTAACTATGGCTACACCTTC
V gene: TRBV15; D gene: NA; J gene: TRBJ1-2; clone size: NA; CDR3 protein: CATSPGGPSGVYGYTF; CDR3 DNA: TGTGCCACCAGCCCCGGGGGACCCTCTGGGGTCTATGGCTACACCTTC
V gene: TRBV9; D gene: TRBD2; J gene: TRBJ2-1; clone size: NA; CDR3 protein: CASSVGAGTGDEQFF; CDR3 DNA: TGTGCCAGCAGCGTCGGAGCGGGGACGGGTGATGAGCAGTTCTTC
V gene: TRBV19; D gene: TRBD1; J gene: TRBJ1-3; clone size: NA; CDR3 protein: CASTRDRNRNTIYF; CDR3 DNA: TGTGCCAGTACCCGGGACAGGAACCGAAACACCATATATTTT
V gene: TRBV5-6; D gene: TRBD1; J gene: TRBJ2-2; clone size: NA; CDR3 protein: CASSYRGPRNLGELFF; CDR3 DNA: TGTGCCAGCAGCTACAGGGGCCCACGTAATCTCGGGGAGCTGTTTTTT
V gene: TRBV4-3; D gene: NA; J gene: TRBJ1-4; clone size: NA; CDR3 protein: CASSRGGPTNEKLFF; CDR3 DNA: TGCGCCAGCAGCCGAGGGGGTCCCACTAATGAAAAACTGTTTTTT
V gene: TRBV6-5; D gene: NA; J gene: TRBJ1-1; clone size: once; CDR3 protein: CASSYGRVWNTEAFF; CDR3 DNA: TGTGCCAGCAGTTACGGGCGGGTTTGGAACACTGAAGCTTTCTTT
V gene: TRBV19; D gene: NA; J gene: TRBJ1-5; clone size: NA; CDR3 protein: CASSIRGALSNQPQHF; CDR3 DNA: TGTGCCAGTAGTATACGGGGGGCTTTGAGCAATCAGCCCCAGCATTTT
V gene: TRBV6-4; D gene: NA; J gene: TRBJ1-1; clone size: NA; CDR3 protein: CASSVQENTEAFF; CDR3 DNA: TGTGCCAGCAGTGTTCAGGAGAACACTGAAGCTTTCTTT
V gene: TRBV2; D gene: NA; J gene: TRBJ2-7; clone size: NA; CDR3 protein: CASSEDRSDEQYF; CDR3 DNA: TGTGCCAGCAGTGAAGATAGGAGCGACGAGCAGTACTTC
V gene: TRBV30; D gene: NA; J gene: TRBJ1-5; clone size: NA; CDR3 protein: CAWKSRGFGNQPQHF; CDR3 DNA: TGTGCCTGGAAATCTCGGGGGTTTGGCAATCAGCCCCAGCATTTT
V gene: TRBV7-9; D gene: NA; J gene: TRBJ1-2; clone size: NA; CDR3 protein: CASSLGAVATLYGYTF; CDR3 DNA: TGTGCCAGCAGCTTGGGGGCTGTAGCCACCCTCTATGGCTACACCTTC
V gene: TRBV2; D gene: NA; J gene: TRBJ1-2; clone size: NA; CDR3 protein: CASSAQRGGYTF; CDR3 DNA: TGTGCCAGCAGTGCCCAAAGGGGAGGCTACACCTTC
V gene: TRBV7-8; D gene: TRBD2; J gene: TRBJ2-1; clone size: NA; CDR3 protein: CASSLGGLAGGLHEQFF; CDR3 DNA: TGTGCCAGCAGCTTAGGAGGGCTGGCGGGGGGGCTCCATGAGCAGTTCTTC
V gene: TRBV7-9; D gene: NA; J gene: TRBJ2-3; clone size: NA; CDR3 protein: CASSLLGGDTQYF; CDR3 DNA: TGTGCCAGCAGCCTTTTGGGGGGAGATACGCAGTATTTT
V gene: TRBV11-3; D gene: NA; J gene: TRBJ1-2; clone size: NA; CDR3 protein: CASSATGTNYGYTF; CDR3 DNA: TGTGCCAGCAGCGCTACGGGGACAAACTATGGCTACACCTTC
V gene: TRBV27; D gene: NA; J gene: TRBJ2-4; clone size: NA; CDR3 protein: CASSPLAGNIQYF; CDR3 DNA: TGTGCCAGCAGTCCGCTGGCAGGAAACATTCAGTACTTC
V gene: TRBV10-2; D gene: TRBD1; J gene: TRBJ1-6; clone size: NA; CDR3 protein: CASTILGDSRLNSPLHF; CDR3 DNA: TGCGCCAGCACCATTCTAGGGGACAGCCGCCTTAATTCACCCCTCCACTTT
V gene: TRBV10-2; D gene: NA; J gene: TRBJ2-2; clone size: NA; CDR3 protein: CASWEVTGELFF; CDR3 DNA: TGCGCCAGCTGGGAGGTCACCGGGGAGCTGTTTTTT
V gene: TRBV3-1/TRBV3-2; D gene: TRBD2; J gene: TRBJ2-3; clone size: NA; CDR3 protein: CASSQRASGIASTDTQYF; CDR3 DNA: TGTGCCAGCAGCCAAAGGGCTAGCGGAATAGCTAGCACAGATACGCAGTATTTT
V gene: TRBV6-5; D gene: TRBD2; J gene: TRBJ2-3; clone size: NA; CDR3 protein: CASSFRLAGTDTQYF; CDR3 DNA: TGTGCCAGCAGTTTTCGACTAGCGGGAACAGATACGCAGTATTTT
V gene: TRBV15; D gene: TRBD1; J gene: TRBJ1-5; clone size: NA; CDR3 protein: CATSRGDSNNQPQHF; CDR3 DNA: TGTGCCACCAGCAGGGGGGACAGTAACAATCAGCCCCAGCATTTT
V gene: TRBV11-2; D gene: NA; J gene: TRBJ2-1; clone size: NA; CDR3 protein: CASSLAFRGIYNEQFF; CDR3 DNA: TGTGCCAGCAGCTTAGCTTTCCGGGGAATCTACAATGAGCAGTTCTTC
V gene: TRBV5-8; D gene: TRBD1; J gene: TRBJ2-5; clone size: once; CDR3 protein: CASSLGQGIAETQYF; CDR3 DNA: TGTGCCAGCAGCTTGGGACAGGGTATAGCGGAGACCCAGTACTTC
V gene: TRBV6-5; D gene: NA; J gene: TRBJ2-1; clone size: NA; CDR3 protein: CATGYYNEQFF; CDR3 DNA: TGTGCCACCGGGTACTACAATGAGCAGTTCTTC
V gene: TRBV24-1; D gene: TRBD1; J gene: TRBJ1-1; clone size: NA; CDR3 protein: CATSDRGGGAEAFF; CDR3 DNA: TGTGCCACCAGTGATAGAGGGGGCGGTGCTGAAGCTTTCTTT
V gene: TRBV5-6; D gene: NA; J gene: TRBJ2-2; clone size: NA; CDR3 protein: CAIAGTDSGSGELFF; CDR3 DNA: TGTGCGATAGCCGGGACGGACAGTGGGTCCGGGGAGCTGTTTTTT